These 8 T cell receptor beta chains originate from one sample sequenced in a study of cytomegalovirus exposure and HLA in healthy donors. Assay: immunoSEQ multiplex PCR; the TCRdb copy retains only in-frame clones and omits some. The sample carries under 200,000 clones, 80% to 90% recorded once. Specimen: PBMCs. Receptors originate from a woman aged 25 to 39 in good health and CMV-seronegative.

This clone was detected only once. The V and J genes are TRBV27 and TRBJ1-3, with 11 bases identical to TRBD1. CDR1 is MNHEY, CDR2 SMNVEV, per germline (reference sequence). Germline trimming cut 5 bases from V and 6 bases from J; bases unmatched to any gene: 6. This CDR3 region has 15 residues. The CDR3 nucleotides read TGTGCCAGCAGTCAGAGGACAGGGGGCTTAAACACCATATATTTT. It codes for CASSQRTGGLNTIYF.

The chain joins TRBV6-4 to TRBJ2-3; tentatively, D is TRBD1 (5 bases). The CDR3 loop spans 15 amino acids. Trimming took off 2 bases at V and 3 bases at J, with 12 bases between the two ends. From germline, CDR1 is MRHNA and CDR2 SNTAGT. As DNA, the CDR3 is TGTGCCAGCAGTGACCGGCAGGGTTCAACAGATACGCAGTATTTT. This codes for CASSDRQGSTDTQYF.

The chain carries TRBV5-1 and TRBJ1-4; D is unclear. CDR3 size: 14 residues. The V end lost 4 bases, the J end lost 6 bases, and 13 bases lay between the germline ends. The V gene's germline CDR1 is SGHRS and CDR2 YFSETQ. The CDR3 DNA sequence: TGCGCCAGCAGCCTGGACCCCGAGCATGAAAAACTGTTTTTT. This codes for CASSLDPEHEKLFF.

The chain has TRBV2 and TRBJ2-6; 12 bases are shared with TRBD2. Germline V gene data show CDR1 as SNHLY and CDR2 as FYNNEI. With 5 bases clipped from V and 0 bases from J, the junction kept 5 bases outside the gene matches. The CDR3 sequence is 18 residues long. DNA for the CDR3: TGTGCCAGCAGTTCCGGACTAGCGGGAAACTCTGGGGCCAACGTCCTGACTTTC. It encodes CASSSGLAGNSGANVLTF.

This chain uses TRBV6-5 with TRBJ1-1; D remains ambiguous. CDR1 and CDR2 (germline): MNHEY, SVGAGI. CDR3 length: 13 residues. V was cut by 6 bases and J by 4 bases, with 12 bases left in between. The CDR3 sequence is CASSPEVATEAFF. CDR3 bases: TGTGCCAGCAGCCCGGAGGTAGCCACTGAAGCTTTCTTT.

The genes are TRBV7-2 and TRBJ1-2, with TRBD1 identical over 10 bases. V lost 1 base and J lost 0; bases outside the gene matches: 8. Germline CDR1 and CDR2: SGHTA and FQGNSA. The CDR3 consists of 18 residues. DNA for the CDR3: TGTGCCAGCAGCTTAGTACCCTCCGGGACAGGGGCTAACTATGGCTACACCTTC. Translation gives CASSLVPSGTGANYGYTF.

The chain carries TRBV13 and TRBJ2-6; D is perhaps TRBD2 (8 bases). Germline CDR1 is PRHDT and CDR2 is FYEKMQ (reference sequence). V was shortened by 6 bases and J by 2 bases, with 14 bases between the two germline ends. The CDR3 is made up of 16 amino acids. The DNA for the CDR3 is TGTGCCAGCAGTCCGGGAGGGGGCGCTGGGGCCAACGTCCTGACTTTC. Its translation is CASSPGGGAGANVLTF.

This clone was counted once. The CDR3 DNA is TGTGCCAGCAGTGTGAGAGAACAGACCGACACAGATACGCAGTATTTT. It encodes CASSVREQTDTDTQYF. This chain uses TRBV6-1 with TRBJ2-3; D is unresolved. The CDR3 has 16 residues. The V gene lost 4 bases and the J gene lost 2 bases, with 16 bases spanning the gap. Germline CDR1 is MNHNS and CDR2 is SASEGT.